One and the same sample provided the 16 T cell receptor beta chains below, sequenced in a study of blood T cell repertoires in acute mononucleosis. Regarding time point: acute infectious mononucleosis, at clinical presentation within 2 weeks of symptom onset (visit 1). Generated by immunoSEQ multiplex PCR, the TCRdb table keeps only in-frame clones and is missing some. Of about 2,000 clones in the sample, just under 30% are singletons; the top ten hold around two thirds. This sample comprised EBV YVL epitope tetramer+ CD8+ T cells sorted from PBMCs, obtained during acute infectious mononucleosis. Subset meaning: CD8 T cells binding a tetramer with EBV BRLF1 109-117 peptide (YVL-BR). The receptor source for this set is a man younger than 30 with infectious mononucleosis caused by EBV.

As concerns this clone: A read error is likely here: a far larger clone is one base away. The gene calls are TRBV29-1 and TRBJ2-1; 16 nucleotides match TRBD2. Per the germline V gene, CDR1 is SQVTM and CDR2 is ANQGSEA. The junction had 7 bases not matched to a gene; V was cut back by 7 bases and J by 1 base. The CDR3 consists of 17 residues. For the CDR3, the DNA is TGCAGCGGTGGGGGGACTAGCGGGAGGGATTCCTACAATGAGCAGTTCTTC. This encodes CSGGGTSGRDSYNEQFF.

J is TRBJ2-7 and V is TRBV7-2, with 11 nucleotides matching TRBD2. Germline CDR1 is SGHTA and CDR2 is FQGNSA. CDR3 length: 15 amino acids. V trimming: 5 bases; J trimming: 6 bases; junction bases outside the gene matches: 9. The CDR3 loop is CASSQDTSGRAEQYF. DNA of the CDR3: TGTGCCAGCAGCCAAGATACTAGCGGGAGAGCCGAGCAGTACTTC.

To note about this clone: The sample contains more than one DNA sequence encoding this CDR3. J is TRBJ2-3 and V is TRBV6-5; no clear D gene. The CDR3 has 15 residues. Germline V gene data show CDR1 as MNHEY and CDR2 as SVGAGI. V was cut by 5 bases and J by 9 bases, with 21 bases left in between. Written as DNA, the CDR3 is TGTGCCAGCAGTGCCGTACTCGGGTCAGCGTCGACGCAGTATTTT. Amino acid sequence: CASSAVLGSASTQYF.

In the case of this clone: A read error may account for a junction end that differs from germline. This sequence joins TRBV5-4 and TRBJ2-3, with 8 nucleotides matching TRBD1. The CDR3 totals 16 residues. Germline assignment: CDR1 SGHNT and CDR2 YYREEE (reference sequence). In DNA, the CDR3 is TGTGCCAGCGGCTTGGACCTTGGACAGGGAACAGATATGCAGTATTTT. Translation: CASGLDLGQGTDMQYF.

In the case of this clone: The likely explanation is a read error, given a far larger clone one base away. V gene TRBV7-2 combines with J gene TRBJ2-3; D unclear. This CDR3 spans 14 amino acids. The germline V gene has CDR1 SGHTA and CDR2 FQGNSA. Trimming pared 9 bases from V and 4 bases from J, leaving 17 bases between. The CDR3 coding sequence is TGTGCCAGGATCGCGTTCGTTGGCCCAGATACGCAGTATTTT. Translating gives CARIAFVGPDTQYF.

Details on this clone: The junction departs from germline at one end; a sequencing error may be responsible. This sample also contains other DNA sequences that code for the same CDR3. J is TRBJ2-3 and V is TRBV6-5; no reliable D call. This CDR3 is 15 amino acids long. Germline CDR1 reads MNHEY; CDR2 reads SVGAGI. The CDR3 nucleotides read TGTGCCAGCAGTGCCCTACTTGGGTCTGCGTCGACGCTGTATTTT. Encoded protein: CASSALLGSASTLYF.

This rearrangement joins TRBV6-5 to TRBJ2-3; a weak D match, TRBD1 (5 bases). The CDR3 is 15 residues long. Trimming removed 4 bases at V and 1 base at J, with 12 bases between. Germline values: CDR1 MNHEY, CDR2 SVGAGI. CDR3 residues: CASSSEDIGTDTQYF. In nucleotides, the CDR3 is TGTGCCAGCAGTTCCGAGGACATAGGCACAGATACGCAGTATTTT.

A word on this clone: One base separates it from a far larger clone, so it is likely a read error. Because the CDR3's place on the DNA is in doubt, the DNA is left out and the CDR3 is given as listed by TCRdb. V and J are TRBV27 and TRBJ2-7; the table's D call of TRBD2 was not tested on the DNA. The CDR3 sequence runs 15 residues, both termini included. Germline CDR1 reads MNHEY; CDR2 reads SMNVEV (reference sequence). The CDR3 protein is CASSSSAGTFNEQYF.

This clone was picked up a small number of times. With only one base between it and a far larger clone, this is likely a read error. This chain joins TRBV28 and TRBJ2-5; D not resolved. Per germline, CDR1 MDHEN and CDR2 SYDVKM. The CDR3 runs to 12 residues. The CDR3 sequence: CDSSLTLETQYF. For the CDR3, the DNA is TGTGACAGCAGTTTGACTCTGGAGACCCAGTACTTC.

This clone was observed many times. This may be a read error, as it is one base from a much larger clone. The chain uses TRBV6-5 and TRBJ2-7; the D gene is possibly TRBD2 (7 bases). The CDR3 runs 15 residues. V dropped 4 bases and J dropped 2 bases, with 15 bases sitting between them. From germline, CDR1 is MNHEY and CDR2 SVGAGI. CDR3 region: CASSLYLGGAYEQYF. CDR3 in DNA: TGTGCCAGCAGTTTATACTTAGGGGGGGCCTACGAGCAGTACTTC.

About this clone: A read error is likely here: a far larger clone is one base away. This chain links TRBV13 with TRBJ2-4, with 8 bases that match TRBD2. Germline V gives CDR1 PRHDT, CDR2 FYEKMQ (reference sequence). The CDR3 has 16 residues. CDR3 sequence: CVSSHPREGGQNIQYF. The CDR3 DNA reads TGTGTCAGCAGCCACCCCCGGGAGGGAGGGCAAAACATTCAGTACTTC.

Turning to this clone: A read error may account for a junction end that differs from germline. The rearrangement links TRBV6-5 to TRBJ2-3; D unresolved. Germline assignment: CDR1 MNHEY and CDR2 SVGAGI. This CDR3 contains 15 residues. The chain's CDR3 is CASSALLGSVSTRYF. CDR3 nucleotides: TGTGCCAGCAGTGCCCTACTTGGGTCAGTGTCGACGCGGTATTTT.

Concerning this clone: One end of the junction fails to match germline, which may point to a read error. The chain has TRBV5-8 and TRBJ2-7; D gene ambiguous. Per germline, CDR1 SGHTS and CDR2 YDEGEE. The CDR3 totals 8 residues. CDR3 DNA sequence: TGTGCCAGCAGTGAGGTAAACTTC. This codes for CASSEVNF.

The J gene is TRBJ2-1, the V gene TRBV6-1, with unresolved D. The CDR3 has 12 amino acids. V lost 5 bases and J lost 9, with 11 bases in between. Germline lookup yields CDR1 MNHNS and CDR2 SASEGT. In DNA, the CDR3 is TGTGCCAGCAGTTTATATTCCAGTGAGCAGTTCTTC. Translation: CASSLYSSEQFF.

In its sample, this clone was seen a few times. This chain connects TRBV27 to TRBJ2-1, with D unclear. Per germline, CDR1 MNHEY and CDR2 SMNVEV (reference sequence). V lost 4 bases and J 6 bases, leaving 10 bases between the germline ends. The CDR3 loop spans 13 amino acids. The CDR3 sequence: CASSYSPANEQFF. The CDR3 nucleotides read TGTGCCAGCAGTTACTCCCCCGCCAATGAGCAGTTCTTC.

Worth noting for this clone: A far larger clone lies a single base away; this is likely a read error. J is TRBJ2-5 and V is TRBV6-5; unclear D gene. This CDR3 has 11 residues. Trimming pared 4 bases from V and 5 bases from J, leaving 5 bases between. Germline V lookup: CDR1 MNHEY, CDR2 SVGAGI. Written as DNA, the CDR3 is TGTGCCAGCAGTTTAACGGAGACCCAGTACTTC. The encoded protein is CASSLTETQYF.